This is a list of T cell receptor beta chains from one sample in a study of blood T cell repertoires in COVID-19. The protocol was immunoSEQ multiplex PCR, while the TCRdb copy is restricted to in-frame clones and leaves out a portion. This sample yields 240,000 or so clones, of which about 89% are seen a single time; around 10% belongs to the top ten. Sample: PBMCs or T cells enriched from blood (not recorded which). These receptors were taken from a man aged 40-50 years who had recovered from COVID-19. The CDR3 runs from the conserved cysteine through the conserved F or W. Fields, in order: D gene, V gene, clone size, J gene, CDR3 protein, CDR3 DNA. D genes are given only for firm matches. The size entry is marked missing in some rows and otherwise reads once, few, many or a size class.

>TRBD1|TRBV28|NA|TRBJ1-4
CASKLDRDFPTNEKLFF
TGTGCCAGCAAACTTGACAGGGATTTCCCGACTAATGAAAAACTGTTTTTT
>TRBD2|TRBV19|NA|TRBJ2-7
CASSRTSGFAEQYF
TGTGCCAGTAGCCGGACTAGCGGGTTCGCCGAGCAGTACTTC
>NA|TRBV27|few|TRBJ2-7
CASSLRAGVDEQYF
TGTGCCAGCAGTTTAAGGGCAGGGGTGGACGAGCAGTACTTC
>NA|TRBV5-6|NA|TRBJ1-2
CASSWEPQSVYGYTF
TGTGCCAGCAGCTGGGAGCCACAATCGGTCTATGGCTACACCTTC
>TRBD2|TRBV6-5|NA|TRBJ2-7
CASGATSGGAYEQYF
TGTGCCAGCGGAGCCACTAGCGGGGGGGCCTACGAGCAGTACTTC
>NA|TRBV24-1|NA|TRBJ2-2
CATSDLTGHYPSNTGELFF
TGTGCCACCAGTGATTTAACAGGGCACTATCCCTCGAACACCGGGGAGCTGTTTTTT
>TRBD2|TRBV10-2|NA|TRBJ2-5
CASSEAYPGTIQETQYF
TGCGCCAGCAGTGAGGCCTACCCTGGGACTATCCAAGAGACCCAGTACTTC
>NA|TRBV5-1|NA|TRBJ1-5
CASRFDTGAQHF
TGCGCCAGCAGGTTTGACACGGGGGCCCAGCATTTT
>TRBD1|TRBV28|once|TRBJ1-1
CASSPMDRMNTEAFF
TGTGCCAGCAGCCCAATGGACAGGATGAACACTGAAGCTTTCTTT
>NA|TRBV13|NA|TRBJ1-4
CASSFGYTETDRFEKLFF
TGTGCCAGCAGCTTTGGCTATACGGAAACAGACAGATTTGAAAAACTGTTTTTT
>TRBD1|TRBV10-1|NA|TRBJ2-7
CASSGQGAREQYF
TGCGCCAGCAGTGGACAGGGGGCGCGTGAGCAGTACTTC
>NA|TRBV6-4|NA|TRBJ2-2
CASSDEPTGELFF
TGTGCCAGCAGTGACGAGCCCACCGGGGAGCTGTTTTTT
>NA|TRBV10-2|NA|TRBJ2-2
CASSDVTVANTGELFF
TGCGCCAGCAGTGATGTGACAGTAGCGAACACCGGGGAGCTGTTTTTT
>NA|TRBV4-1|NA|TRBJ2-5
CASSQDRSSEETQYF
TGCGCCAGCAGCCAAGATCGGTCTAGCGAAGAGACCCAGTACTTC
>NA|TRBV7-9|NA|TRBJ2-3
CASSSYRGAPDTQYF
TGTGCCAGCAGCTCCTATAGGGGCGCACCCGATACGCAGTATTTT
>NA|TRBV14|NA|TRBJ1-3
CASSQMGADSGNTIYF
TGTGCCAGCAGCCAAATGGGGGCTGACTCTGGAAACACCATATATTTT
>NA|TRBV6-5|few|TRBJ1-2
CASSSGVYGYTF
TGTGCCAGCAGTTCGGGGGTCTATGGCTACACCTTC
>TRBD2|TRBV7-2|NA|TRBJ2-7
CASSQPGLGGHEQYF
TGTGCCAGCAGCCAACCGGGACTAGGGGGTCACGAGCAGTACTTC
>TRBD1|TRBV5-1|NA|TRBJ1-2
CASSSGQGSWYGYTF
TGCGCCAGCAGCTCAGGACAGGGGTCGTGGTATGGCTACACCTTC
>NA|TRBV2|NA|TRBJ1-2
CASSDFQGNYGYTF
TGTGCCAGCAGTGACTTTCAGGGGAACTATGGCTACACCTTC
>TRBD1|TRBV3-1/TRBV3-2|NA|TRBJ1-5
CASSRDRVSQPQHF
TGTGCCAGCAGCCGGGACAGGGTAAGTCAGCCCCAGCATTTT
>NA|TRBV19|once|TRBJ2-3
CASTRSGGASTDTQYF
TGTGCCAGTACAAGGTCCGGGGGAGCGAGCACAGATACGCAGTATTTT
>NA|TRBV6-2/TRBV6-3|NA|TRBJ2-1
CASSPTVRGPYNEQFF
TGTGCCAGCAGTCCAACCGTGCGGGGACCCTACAATGAGCAGTTCTTC
>NA|TRBV9|once|TRBJ2-5
CASSVRGGYETQYF
TGTGCCAGCAGCGTGAGGGGGGGATATGAGACCCAGTACTTC
>NA|TRBV7-6|NA|TRBJ2-7
CASSLGGGSSYEQYF
TGTGCCAGCAGCCTTGGGGGCGGGAGCTCCTACGAGCAGTACTTC
>TRBD1|TRBV6-5|NA|TRBJ2-7
CAVQGAYEQYF
TGTGCCGTACAGGGGGCCTACGAGCAGTACTTC
>TRBD1|TRBV27|NA|TRBJ1-3
CASSPRPGTGRLGSGNTIYF
TGTGCCAGCAGTCCACGTCCCGGGACAGGGAGGCTGGGCTCTGGAAACACCATATATTTT
>NA|TRBV7-9|NA|TRBJ1-2
CASSSLPDYGYTF
TGTGCCAGCAGCTCTTTACCGGACTATGGCTACACCTTC
>TRBD2|TRBV19|NA|TRBJ2-5
CASSIQQRGETQYF
TGTGCCAGTAGTATTCAACAGCGGGGAGAGACCCAGTACTTC
>TRBD1|TRBV6-5|NA|TRBJ2-4
CASTRDRAGLNIQYF
TGTGCCAGCACTCGAGACAGGGCAGGGTTAAACATTCAGTACTTC
>NA|TRBV5-4|NA|TRBJ2-5
CASSPIADRPQETQYF
TGTGCCAGCAGCCCTATCGCTGACAGGCCACAAGAGACCCAGTACTTC
>NA|TRBV9|NA|TRBJ1-5
CASSVEGRVGQPQHF
TGTGCCAGCAGCGTAGAAGGCAGGGTTGGGCAGCCCCAGCATTTT
>TRBD1|TRBV7-2|NA|TRBJ1-1
CASSFPGGTEAFF
TGTGCCAGCAGCTTCCCAGGGGGGACTGAAGCTTTCTTT
>TRBD1|TRBV5-4|NA|TRBJ2-1
CASSLRQGNYNEQFF
TGTGCCAGCAGCTTGCGACAGGGTAACTACAATGAGCAGTTCTTC
>TRBD1|TRBV4-1|NA|TRBJ1-2
CASSPGTGGSGNYGYTF
TGCGCCAGCAGCCCCGGGACAGGGGGGTCTGGAAACTATGGCTACACCTTC